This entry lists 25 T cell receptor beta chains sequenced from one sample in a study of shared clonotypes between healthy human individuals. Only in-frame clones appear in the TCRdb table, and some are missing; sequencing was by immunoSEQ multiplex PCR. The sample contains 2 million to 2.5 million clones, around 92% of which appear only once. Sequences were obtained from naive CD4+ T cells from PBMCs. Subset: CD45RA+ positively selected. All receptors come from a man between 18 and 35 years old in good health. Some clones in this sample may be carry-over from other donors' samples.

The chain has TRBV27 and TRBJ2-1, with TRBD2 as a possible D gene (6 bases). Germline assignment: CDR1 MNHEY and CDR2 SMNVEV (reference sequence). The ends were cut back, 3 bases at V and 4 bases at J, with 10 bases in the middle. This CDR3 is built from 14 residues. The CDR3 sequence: CASSFTGTYNEQFF. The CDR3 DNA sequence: TGTGCCAGCAGTTTCACCGGGACTTACAATGAGCAGTTCTTC.

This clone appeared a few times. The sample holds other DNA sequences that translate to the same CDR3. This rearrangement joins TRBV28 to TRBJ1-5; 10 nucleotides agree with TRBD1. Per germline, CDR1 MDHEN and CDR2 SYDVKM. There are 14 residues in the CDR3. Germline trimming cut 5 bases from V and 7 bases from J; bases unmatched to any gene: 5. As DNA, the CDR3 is TGTGCCAGCAGTCCACGGACAGGGGGGCAGCCCCAGCATTTT. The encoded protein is CASSPRTGGQPQHF. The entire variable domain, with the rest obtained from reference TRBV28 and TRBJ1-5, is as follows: DVKVTQSSRYLVKRTGEKVFLECVQDMDHENMFWYRQDPGLGLRLIYFSYDVKMKEKGDIPEGYSVSREKKERFSLILESASTNQTSMYLCASSPRTGGQPQHFGDGTRLSIL.

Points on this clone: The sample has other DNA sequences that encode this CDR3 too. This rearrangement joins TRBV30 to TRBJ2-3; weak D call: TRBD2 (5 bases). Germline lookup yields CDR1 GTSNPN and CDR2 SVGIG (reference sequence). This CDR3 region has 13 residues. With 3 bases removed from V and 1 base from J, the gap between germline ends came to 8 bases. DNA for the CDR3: TGTGCCTGGAGCGGGCGGGGCACAGATACGCAGTATTTT. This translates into CAWSGRGTDTQYF.

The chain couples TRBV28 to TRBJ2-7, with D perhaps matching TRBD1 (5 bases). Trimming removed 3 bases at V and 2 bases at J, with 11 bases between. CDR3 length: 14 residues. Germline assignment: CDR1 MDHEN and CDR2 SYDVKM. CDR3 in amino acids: CASSLGQNTYEQYF. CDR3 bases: TGTGCCAGCAGTTTGGGGCAGAATACCTACGAGCAGTACTTC.

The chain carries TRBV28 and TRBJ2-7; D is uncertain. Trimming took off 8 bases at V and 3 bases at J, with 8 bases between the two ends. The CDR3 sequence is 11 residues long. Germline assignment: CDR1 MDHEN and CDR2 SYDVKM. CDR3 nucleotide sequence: TGTGCCAGCGAGACTGACTACGAGCAGTACTTC. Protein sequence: CASETDYEQYF.

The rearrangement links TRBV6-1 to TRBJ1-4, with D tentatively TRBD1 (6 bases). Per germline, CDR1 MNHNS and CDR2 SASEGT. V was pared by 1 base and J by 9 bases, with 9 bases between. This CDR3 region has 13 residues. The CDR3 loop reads CASSEGGPQKLFF. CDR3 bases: TGTGCCAGCAGTGAAGGGGGGCCTCAAAAACTGTTTTTT.

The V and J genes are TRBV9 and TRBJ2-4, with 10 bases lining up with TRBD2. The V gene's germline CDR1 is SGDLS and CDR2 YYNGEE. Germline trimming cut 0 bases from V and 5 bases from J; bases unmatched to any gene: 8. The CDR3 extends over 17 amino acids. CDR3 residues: CASSVGLLAGTQNIQYF. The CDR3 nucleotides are TGTGCCAGCAGCGTAGGTTTACTAGCGGGAACCCAAAACATTCAGTACTTC. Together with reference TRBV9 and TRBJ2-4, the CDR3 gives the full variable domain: DSGVTQTPKHLITATGQRVTLRCSPRSGDLSVYWYQQSLDQGLQFLIQYYNGEERAKGNILERFSAQQFPDLHSELNLSSLELGDSALYFCASSVGLLAGTQNIQYFGAGTRLSVL.

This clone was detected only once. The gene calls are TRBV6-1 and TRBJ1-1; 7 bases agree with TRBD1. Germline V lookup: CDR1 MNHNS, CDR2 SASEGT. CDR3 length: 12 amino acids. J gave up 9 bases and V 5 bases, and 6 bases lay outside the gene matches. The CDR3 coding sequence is TGTGCCAGCAGTTTGACACAGGGGAAAGCTTTCTTT. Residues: CASSLTQGKAFF.

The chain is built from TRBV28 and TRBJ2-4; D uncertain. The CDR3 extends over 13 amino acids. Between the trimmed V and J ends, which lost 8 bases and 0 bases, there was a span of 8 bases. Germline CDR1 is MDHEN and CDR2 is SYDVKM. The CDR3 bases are TGTGCCAGCCATGAGGTAGCCAAAAACATTCAGTACTTC. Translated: CASHEVAKNIQYF.

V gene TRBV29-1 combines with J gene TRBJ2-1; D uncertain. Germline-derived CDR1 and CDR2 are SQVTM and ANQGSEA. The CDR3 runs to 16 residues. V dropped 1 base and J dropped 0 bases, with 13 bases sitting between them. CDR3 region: CSVEVRRLSSYNEQFF. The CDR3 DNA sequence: TGCAGCGTTGAAGTCCGGCGGCTAAGCTCCTACAATGAGCAGTTCTTC.

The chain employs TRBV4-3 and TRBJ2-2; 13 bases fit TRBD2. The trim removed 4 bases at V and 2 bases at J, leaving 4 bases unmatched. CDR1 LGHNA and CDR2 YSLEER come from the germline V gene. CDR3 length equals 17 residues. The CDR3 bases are TGCGCCAGCAGCCGTCAGGGACTAGCGGGAAACACCGGGGAGCTGTTTTTT. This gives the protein CASSRQGLAGNTGELFF.

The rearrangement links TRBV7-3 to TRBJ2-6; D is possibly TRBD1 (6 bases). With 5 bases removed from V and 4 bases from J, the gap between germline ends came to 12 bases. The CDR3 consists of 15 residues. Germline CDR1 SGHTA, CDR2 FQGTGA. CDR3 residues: CASSRGGTGANVLTF. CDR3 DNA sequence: TGTGCCAGCAGCCGTGGTGGGACAGGGGCCAACGTCCTGACTTTC. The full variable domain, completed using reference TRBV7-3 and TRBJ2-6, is GAGVSQTPSNKVTEKGKYVELRCDPISGHTALYWYRQSLGQGPEFLIYFQGTGAADDSGLPNDRFFAVRPEGSVSTLKIQRTERGDSAVYLCASSRGGTGANVLTFGAGSRLTVL.

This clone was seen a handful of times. The CDR3 sequence: CSVVGGRGTYEQYF. The CDR3 bases are TGCAGCGTTGTTGGTGGCAGGGGGACCTACGAGCAGTACTTC. The chain employs TRBV29-1 and TRBJ2-7; 7 bases match TRBD1. The CDR3 loop spans 14 amino acids. Germline V gene sequence: CDR1 SQVTM, CDR2 ANQGSEA. V lost 4 bases and J lost 2; bases outside the gene matches: 8.

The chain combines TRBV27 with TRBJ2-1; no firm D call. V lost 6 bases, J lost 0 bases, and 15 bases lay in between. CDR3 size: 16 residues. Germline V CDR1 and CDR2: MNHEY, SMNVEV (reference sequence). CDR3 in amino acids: CASRSGRPSSYNEQFF. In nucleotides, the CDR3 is TGTGCCAGCAGGTCAGGACGCCCGAGCTCCTACAATGAGCAGTTCTTC.

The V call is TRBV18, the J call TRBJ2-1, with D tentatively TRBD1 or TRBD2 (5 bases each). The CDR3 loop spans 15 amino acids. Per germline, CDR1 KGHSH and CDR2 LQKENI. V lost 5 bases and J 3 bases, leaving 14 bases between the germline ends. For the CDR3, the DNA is TGTGCCAGCTCATCTCCGGGACCCCACTACAATGAGCAGTTCTTC. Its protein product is CASSSPGPHYNEQFF.

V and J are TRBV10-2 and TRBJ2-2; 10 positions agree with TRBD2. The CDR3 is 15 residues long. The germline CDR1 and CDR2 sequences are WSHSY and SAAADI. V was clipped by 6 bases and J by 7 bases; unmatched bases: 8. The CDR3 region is CASRSSGRFGGELFF. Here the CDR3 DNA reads TGCGCCAGCAGGTCTAGCGGGAGATTCGGCGGGGAGCTGTTTTTT.

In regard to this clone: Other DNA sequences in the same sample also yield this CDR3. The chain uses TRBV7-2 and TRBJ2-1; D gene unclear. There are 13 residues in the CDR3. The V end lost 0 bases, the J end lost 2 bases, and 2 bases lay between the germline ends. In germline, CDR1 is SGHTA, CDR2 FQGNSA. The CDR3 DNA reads TGTGCCAGCAGCTTAGCGGCCTACAATGAGCAGTTCTTC. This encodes CASSLAAYNEQFF.

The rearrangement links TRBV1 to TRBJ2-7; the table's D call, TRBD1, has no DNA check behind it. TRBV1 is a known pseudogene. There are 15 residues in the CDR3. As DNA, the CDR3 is TGCACCAGCAGCCAAGGGGGCCCCACGTTCTACGAGCAGTACTTC. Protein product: CTSSQGGPTFYEQYF.

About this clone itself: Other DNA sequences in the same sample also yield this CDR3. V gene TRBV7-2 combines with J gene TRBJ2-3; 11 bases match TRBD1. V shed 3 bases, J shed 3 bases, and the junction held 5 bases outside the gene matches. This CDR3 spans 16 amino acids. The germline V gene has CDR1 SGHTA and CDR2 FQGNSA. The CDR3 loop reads CASSLGGTGGTDTQYF. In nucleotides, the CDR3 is TGTGCCAGCAGCTTGGGCGGGACAGGGGGTACAGATACGCAGTATTTT. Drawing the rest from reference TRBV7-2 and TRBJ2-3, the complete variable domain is GAGVSQSPSNKVTEKGKDVELRCDPISGHTALYWYRQSLGQGLEFLIYFQGNSAPDKSGLPSDRFSAERTGGSVSTLTIQRTQQEDSAVYLCASSLGGTGGTDTQYFGPGTRLTVL.

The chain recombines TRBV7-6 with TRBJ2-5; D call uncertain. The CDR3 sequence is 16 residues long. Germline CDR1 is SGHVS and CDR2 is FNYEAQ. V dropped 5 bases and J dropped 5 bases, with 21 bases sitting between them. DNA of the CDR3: TGTGCCAGCAGCCCCCTGGAGTTTGACCCCTGGGAGACCCAGTACTTC. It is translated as CASSPLEFDPWETQYF.

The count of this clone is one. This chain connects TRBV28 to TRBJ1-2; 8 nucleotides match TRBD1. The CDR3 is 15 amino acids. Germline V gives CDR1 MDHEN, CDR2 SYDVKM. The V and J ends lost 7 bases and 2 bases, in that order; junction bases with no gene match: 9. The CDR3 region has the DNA TGTGCCAGCACTACCCCGGACAGGGTGAACTATGGCTACACCTTC. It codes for CASTTPDRVNYGYTF.

For the CDR3, the DNA is TGTGCCAGCAGCCGAGGGTCAGGGGACCTCACCTACGAGCAGTACTTC. Residues: CASSRGSGDLTYEQYF. V usage is TRBV11-2 and J usage is TRBJ2-7; TRBD1 might be the D (6 bases). The CDR3 has 16 amino acids. The ends were cut back, 5 bases at V and 2 bases at J, with 19 bases in the middle. The V gene's germline CDR1 is SGHAT and CDR2 FQNNGV.

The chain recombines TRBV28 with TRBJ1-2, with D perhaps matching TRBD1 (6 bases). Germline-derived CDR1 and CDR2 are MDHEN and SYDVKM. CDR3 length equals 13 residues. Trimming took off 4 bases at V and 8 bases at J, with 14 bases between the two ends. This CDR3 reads CASSSFRGYGYTF. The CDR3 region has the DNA TGTGCCAGCAGTTCGTTCAGGGGATACGGCTACACCTTC.

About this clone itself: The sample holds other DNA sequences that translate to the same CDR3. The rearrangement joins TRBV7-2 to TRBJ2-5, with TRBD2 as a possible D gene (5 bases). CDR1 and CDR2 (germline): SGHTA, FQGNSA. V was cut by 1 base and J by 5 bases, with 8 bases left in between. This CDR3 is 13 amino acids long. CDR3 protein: CASSLERGETQYF. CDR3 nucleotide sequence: TGTGCCAGCAGCTTAGAGCGAGGGGAGACCCAGTACTTC.

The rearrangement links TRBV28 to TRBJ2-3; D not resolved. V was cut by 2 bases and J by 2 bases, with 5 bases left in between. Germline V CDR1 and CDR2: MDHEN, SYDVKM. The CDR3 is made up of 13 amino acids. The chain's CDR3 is CASSLNPTDTQYF. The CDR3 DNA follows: TGTGCCAGCAGTTTAAATCCCACAGATACGCAGTATTTT.